This entry lists 25 T cell receptor beta chains sequenced from one sample in a study of identical twins. TCRdb re-called the 5' RACE reads with MiXCR, one entry per CDR3 protein. The table records some 660,000 distinct CDR3 sequences, roughly 8% of them present only once. The sample was also reused in another study, on yellow fever vaccine responses in identical twins.

Source material: PBMCs. These receptors were taken from a woman between 18 and 30 years old in good health.

The chain carries TRBV10-3 and TRBJ1-2; the D is unclear. This CDR3 is 16 amino acids long. Germline V gene lookup returns CDR1 ENHRY and CDR2 SYGVKD. V lost 0 bases to trimming and J lost 6 bases, with 17 bases between them. The DNA for the CDR3 is TGTGCCATCAGTGAGTCGTCGGCCGTTCGCATCCATGGCTACACCTTC. This gives the protein CAISESSAVRIHGYTF.

This clonotype is a singleton in its sample. The rearrangement links TRBV19 to TRBJ2-1, with TRBD1 as a possible D gene (7 bases). This CDR3 is 16 amino acids long. Deletions cut 5 bases from V and 6 bases from J, with 20 bases between. Germline V lookup: CDR1 LNHDA, CDR2 SQIVND (reference sequence). The CDR3 here is CASSYPGRGVRNEQFF. CDR3 nucleotide sequence: TGTGCCAGTAGTTACCCAGGCAGGGGGGTCCGCAATGAGCAGTTCTTC.

This clonotype turned up a few times. The chain is built from TRBV11-2 and TRBJ2-7; D not certain. The CDR3 loop spans 16 amino acids. Trimming stripped 0 bases from V and 7 bases from J, with 19 bases between. CDR1 is SGHAT, CDR2 FQNNGV, per germline. The CDR3 sequence is CASSLDSRYVPGEQYF. CDR3 sequence (DNA): TGTGCCAGCAGCTTAGACTCGCGGTACGTTCCCGGGGAGCAGTACTTC.

This clonotype was counted a single time. A much larger clone differs by one base, so this may be a read error. V usage is TRBV10-3 and J usage is TRBJ2-7; D call uncertain. V lost 9 bases and J lost 1, with 13 bases in between. This CDR3 contains 13 residues. Germline CDR1 reads ENHRY; CDR2 reads SYGVKD. The CDR3 loop is CAIVAPGSYEQYF. The CDR3 DNA follows: TGTGCCATTGTAGCCCCCGGATCCTACGAGCAGTACTTC.

This clonotype was counted only a few times. The chain combines TRBV5-1 with TRBJ2-5, with unresolved D. The V end lost 0 bases, the J end lost 4 bases, and 10 bases lay between the germline ends. This CDR3 has 14 residues. Germline CDR1 is SGHRS and CDR2 is YFSETQ. CDR3 residues: CASSLDGASETQYF. As DNA, the CDR3 is TGCGCCAGCAGCTTGGATGGCGCCTCAGAGACCCAGTACTTC.

The chain recombines TRBV24-1 with TRBJ2-1; TRBD2 might be the D (7 bases). V was cut by 3 bases and J by 3 bases, with 11 bases left in between. The V gene's germline CDR1 is KGHDR and CDR2 SFDVKD. This CDR3 has 15 amino acids. The CDR3 reads CATSDQGGGYNEQFF. In DNA form, the CDR3 reads TGTGCCACCAGTGATCAAGGGGGGGGCTACAATGAGCAGTTCTTC.

There are many counts of this clonotype. This chain joins TRBV7-2 and TRBJ1-6; D gene ambiguous. This CDR3 comprises 14 residues. With 5 bases removed from V and 8 bases from J, the gap between germline ends came to 13 bases. The germline V gene encodes CDR1 SGHTA and CDR2 FQGNSA. The chain's CDR3 is CASSLVAHDSPLHF. CDR3 nucleotide sequence: TGTGCCAGCAGCCTAGTGGCACACGATTCACCCCTCCACTTT.

V usage is TRBV4-1 and J usage is TRBJ2-2, with no clear D. CDR1 is MGHRA and CDR2 is YSYEKL in the germline V gene. This CDR3 comprises 17 residues. Trimming left V 1 base short and J 0 bases short, with 12 bases between. The CDR3 spells CASSQGRGKSNTGELFF. In DNA form, the CDR3 reads TGCGCCAGCAGCCAAGGTCGTGGGAAGTCGAACACCGGGGAGCTGTTTTTT.

V and J are TRBV6-1 and TRBJ2-1, with D possibly matching TRBD2 (5 bases). The germline V and J ends were trimmed by 3 bases and 7 bases, with 13 bases remaining between them. CDR1 is MNHNS and CDR2 is SASEGT in the germline V gene. The CDR3 has 14 amino acids. In nucleotides, the CDR3 is TGTGCCAGCAGTGACCCTGGGAGTACAAATGAGCAGTTCTTC. Protein product: CASSDPGSTNEQFF.

This chain connects TRBV4-1 to TRBJ1-1, with D possibly TRBD1 on 5 matching bases. V gave up 0 bases and J gave up 10 bases, with 18 bases separating them. Germline CDR1 reads MGHRA; CDR2 reads YSYEKL. This CDR3 has 15 amino acids. CDR3 in amino acids: CASSQDLGPAVGAFF. The CDR3 DNA sequence: TGCGCCAGCAGCCAAGATCTGGGACCCGCGGTTGGAGCTTTCTTT.

This clonotype was detected a few times. The CDR3: CATSDQTGTAFF. The CDR3 coding sequence is TGTGCCACCAGTGACCAGACAGGTACAGCTTTCTTT. V gene TRBV24-1 combines with J gene TRBJ1-1; weak D call: TRBD1 (6 bases). The CDR3 contains 12 residues. V was pared by 4 bases and J by 10 bases, with 12 bases between. Germline lookup yields CDR1 KGHDR and CDR2 SFDVKD.

A few counts support this clonotype. V is TRBV6-6 and J is TRBJ2-1; TRBD1 is a possible D gene (6 bases). The CDR3 has 13 residues. CDR1 and CDR2 from the germline V gene are MNHNY and SVGAGI (reference sequence). Trimming took 2 bases from V and 7 from J, leaving 9 bases between them. The chain's CDR3 is CASSYTQGNEQFF. In DNA form, the CDR3 reads TGTGCCAGCAGTTACACCCAGGGGAATGAGCAGTTCTTC.

The chain uses TRBV4-2 and TRBJ2-3, with TRBD1 matching 9 bases. Germline trimming cut 4 bases from V and 3 bases from J; bases unmatched to any gene: 14. CDR1 is LGHNA, CDR2 YNFKEQ, per germline. The CDR3 spans 18 residues. This CDR3 reads CASSPGQGPSWLTDTQYF. The CDR3 DNA is TGTGCCAGCAGCCCGGGACAGGGCCCCTCATGGTTGACAGATACGCAGTATTTT.

The sample holds many counts of this clonotype. The CDR3 DNA reads TGTGCCAGCTCACCGCCGGGACAGGGGGCGCGATCCTACAATGAGCAGTTCTTC. Its translation is CASSPPGQGARSYNEQFF. The chain is built from TRBV18 and TRBJ2-1, with TRBD1 identical over 12 bases. Germline-derived CDR1 and CDR2 are KGHSH and LQKENI. This CDR3 is built from 18 residues. V was pared by 3 bases and J by 1 base, with 7 bases of the junction left unmatched. The whole variable domain, remainder taken from reference TRBV18 and TRBJ2-1, is NAGVMQNPRHLVRRRGQEARLRCSPMKGHSHVYWYRQLPEEGLKFMVYLQKENIIDESGMPKERFSAEFPKEGPSILRIQQVVRGDSAAYFCASSPPGQGARSYNEQFFGPGTRLTVL.

This chain uses TRBV7-9 with TRBJ1-1, with D perhaps matching TRBD1 (6 bases). The CDR3 extends over 15 amino acids. The V end was cut by 1 base, the J end by 5 bases, with 14 bases between. The germline V gene encodes CDR1 SEHNR and CDR2 FQNEAQ (reference sequence). The CDR3 spells CASSLDWGGQTEAFF. The CDR3 coding sequence is TGTGCCAGCAGCTTAGATTGGGGGGGGCAGACTGAAGCTTTCTTT.

This clonotype appeared many times. This chain connects TRBV29-1 to TRBJ2-7; 7 bases agree with TRBD1. J lost 0 bases, V lost 5 bases, and 1 base had no gene match. This CDR3 has 12 amino acids. Germline V lookup: CDR1 SQVTM, CDR2 ANQGSEA. The CDR3: CSVRGPSYEQYF. In DNA, the CDR3 is TGCAGCGTTAGGGGGCCCTCCTACGAGCAGTACTTC.

There are many counts of this clonotype. The V gene is TRBV5-1, the J gene TRBJ2-1; D may match TRBD1 or TRBD2 (6 bases each). This CDR3 contains 16 residues. Trimming removed 4 bases from V and 9 bases from J, with 23 bases in between. Germline V gene data show CDR1 as SGHRS and CDR2 as YFSETQ. The CDR3, as DNA: TGCGCCAGCAGCCTACGAAGGAGGACAGAAGCGGGTGAGCAGTTCTTC. It translates to CASSLRRRTEAGEQFF.

The chain has TRBV7-2 and TRBJ2-5; D is unresolved. Per the germline V gene, CDR1 is SGHTA and CDR2 is FQGNSA. The V end lost 5 bases, the J end lost 5 bases, and 9 bases lay between the germline ends. The CDR3 loop spans 12 amino acids. The CDR3 spells CASSTIRETQYF. DNA for the CDR3: TGTGCCAGCAGCACGATTCGGGAGACCCAGTACTTC.

The gene calls are TRBV7-3 and TRBJ2-7, with unresolved D. The CDR3 consists of 13 residues. The germline CDR1 and CDR2 sequences are SGHTA and FQGTGA. The V end was cut by 5 bases, the J end by 5 bases, with 13 bases between. This CDR3 reads CASSADGYDEQYF. As DNA, the CDR3 is TGTGCCAGCAGCGCCGACGGGTACGACGAGCAGTACTTC.

CDR3: CASMVGRSSPTGELFF. CDR3 nucleotides: TGTGCCAGCATGGTCGGACGGTCGTCTCCCACCGGGGAGCTGTTTTTT. The chain couples TRBV2 to TRBJ2-2, with unresolved D. V dropped 7 bases and J dropped 4 bases, with 19 bases sitting between them. Germline V CDR1 and CDR2: SNHLY, FYNNEI. The CDR3 covers 16 residues.

This clonotype was counted many times. CDR3 DNA: TGTGCCACCGAGACAGGCGTCACCGGGGAGCTGTTTTTT. As protein: CATETGVTGELFF. This rearrangement joins TRBV24-1 to TRBJ2-2; tentatively, D is TRBD1 (6 bases). V was shortened by 9 bases and J by 4 bases, with 11 bases between the two germline ends. The CDR3 runs to 13 residues. CDR1 and CDR2 (germline): KGHDR, SFDVKD.

This clonotype was observed a few times. The V and J genes are TRBV27 and TRBJ1-1; D unresolved. Germline CDR1 MNHEY, CDR2 SMNVEV (reference sequence). V was shortened by 5 bases and J by 4 bases, with 17 bases between the two germline ends. This CDR3 has 15 residues. CDR3 residues: CASSLGYPAGTEAFF. In DNA, the CDR3 is TGTGCCAGCAGTCTAGGGTACCCCGCAGGCACTGAAGCTTTCTTT.

The J gene is TRBJ2-2, the V gene TRBV4-1; possible D gene TRBD1, 5 bases. In germline, CDR1 is MGHRA, CDR2 YSYEKL. V lost 0 bases and J 7 bases, leaving 12 bases between the germline ends. This CDR3 is built from 15 residues. CDR3 bases: TGCGCCAGCAGCCAAGAACCAGGGTTTGGCGGGGAGCTGTTTTTT. Translated, it gives CASSQEPGFGGELFF.

The J gene is TRBJ2-7, the V gene TRBV6-5, with 14 bases lining up with TRBD2. V lost 2 bases and J lost 5; bases outside the gene matches: 5. The CDR3 runs to 16 residues. CDR1 MNHEY and CDR2 SVGAGI come from the germline V gene. DNA for the CDR3: TGTGCCAGCAGTTACCGACTAGCGGGGGGGCTCAACGAGCAGTACTTC. Residues: CASSYRLAGGLNEQYF.

The gene calls are TRBV30 and TRBJ2-7, with D possibly matching TRBD1 (6 bases). Germline V gene lookup returns CDR1 GTSNPN and CDR2 SVGIG (reference sequence). The CDR3 has 13 residues. V was clipped by 2 bases and J by 5 bases, with 13 bases between them. The CDR3, as DNA: TGTGCCTGGAGTTACCTCAGGGGTAACGAGCAGTACTTC. It is translated as CAWSYLRGNEQYF.